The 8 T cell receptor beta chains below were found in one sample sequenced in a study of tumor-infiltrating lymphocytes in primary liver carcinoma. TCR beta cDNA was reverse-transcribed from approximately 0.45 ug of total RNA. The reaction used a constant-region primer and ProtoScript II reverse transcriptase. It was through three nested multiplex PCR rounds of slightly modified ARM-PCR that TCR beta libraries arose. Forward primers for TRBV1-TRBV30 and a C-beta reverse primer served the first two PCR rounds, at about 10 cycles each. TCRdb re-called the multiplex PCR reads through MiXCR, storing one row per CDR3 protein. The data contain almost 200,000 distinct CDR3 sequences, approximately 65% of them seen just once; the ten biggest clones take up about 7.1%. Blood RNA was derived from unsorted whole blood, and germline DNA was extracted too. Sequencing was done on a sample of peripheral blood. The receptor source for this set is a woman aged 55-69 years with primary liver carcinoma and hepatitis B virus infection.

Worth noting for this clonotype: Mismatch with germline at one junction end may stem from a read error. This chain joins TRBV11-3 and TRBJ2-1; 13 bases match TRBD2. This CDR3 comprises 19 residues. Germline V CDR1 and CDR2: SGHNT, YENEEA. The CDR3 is CASSAGQGGLAGRVNEQLF. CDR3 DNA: TGTGCCAGCAGCGCCGGACAGGGGGGACTAGCGGGACGAGTCAATGAGCAGCTCTTC.

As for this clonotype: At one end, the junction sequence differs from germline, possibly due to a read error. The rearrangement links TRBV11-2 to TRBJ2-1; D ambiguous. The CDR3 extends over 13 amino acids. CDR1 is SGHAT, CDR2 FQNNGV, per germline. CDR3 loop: CASSLDVQCEQVF. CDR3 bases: TGTGCCAGCAGCTTAGATGTTCAGTGTGAGCAGGTCTTC.

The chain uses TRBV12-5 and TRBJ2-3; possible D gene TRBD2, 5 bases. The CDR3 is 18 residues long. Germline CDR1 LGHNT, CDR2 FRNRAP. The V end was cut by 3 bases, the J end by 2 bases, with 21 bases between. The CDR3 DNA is TGTGCTAGTGGTTTAGTGGCGGAGAGCGGCGGGTACACAGATACGCAGTATTTT. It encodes CASGLVAESGGYTDTQYF.

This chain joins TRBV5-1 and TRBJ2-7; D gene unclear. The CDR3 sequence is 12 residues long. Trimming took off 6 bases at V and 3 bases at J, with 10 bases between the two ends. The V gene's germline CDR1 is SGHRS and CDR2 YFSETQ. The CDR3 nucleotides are TGCGCCAGCAACCCAGACAACTACGAGCAGTACTTC. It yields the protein CASNPDNYEQYF. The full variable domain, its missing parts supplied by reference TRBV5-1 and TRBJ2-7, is KAGVTQTPRYLIKTRGQQVTLSCSPISGHRSVSWYQQTPGQGLQFLFEYFSETQRNKGNFPGRFSGRQFSNSRSEMNVSTLELGDSALYLCASNPDNYEQYFGPGTRLTVT.

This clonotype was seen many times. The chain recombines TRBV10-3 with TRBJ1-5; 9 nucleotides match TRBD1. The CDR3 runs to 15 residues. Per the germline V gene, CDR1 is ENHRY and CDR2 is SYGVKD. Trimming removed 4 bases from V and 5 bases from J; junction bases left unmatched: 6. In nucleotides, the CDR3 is TGTGCCATCAGTGCGGGACAGGGTGTTGATCAGCCCCAGCATTTT. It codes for CAISAGQGVDQPQHF.

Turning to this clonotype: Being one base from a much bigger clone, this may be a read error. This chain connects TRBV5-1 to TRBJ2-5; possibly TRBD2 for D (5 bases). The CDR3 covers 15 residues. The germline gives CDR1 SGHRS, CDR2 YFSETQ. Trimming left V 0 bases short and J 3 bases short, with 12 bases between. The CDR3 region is CASSLVQAEEETQYF. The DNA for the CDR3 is TGCGCCAGCAGCTTGGTTCAGGCGGAGGAAGAGACCCAGTACTTC.

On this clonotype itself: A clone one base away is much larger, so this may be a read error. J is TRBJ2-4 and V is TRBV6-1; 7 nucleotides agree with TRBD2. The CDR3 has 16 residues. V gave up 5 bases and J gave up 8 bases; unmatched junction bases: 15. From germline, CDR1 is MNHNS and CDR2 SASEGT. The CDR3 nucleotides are TGTGCCAGCAGTCCCGTGTGGTGGGAGGGCCGGGACATTCAGTACTTC. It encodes CASSPVWWEGRDIQYF.

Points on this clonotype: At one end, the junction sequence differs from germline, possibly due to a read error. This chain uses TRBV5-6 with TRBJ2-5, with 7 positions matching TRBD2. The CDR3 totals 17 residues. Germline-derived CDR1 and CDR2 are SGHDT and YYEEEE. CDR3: CARSWGGTFVYQETQYF. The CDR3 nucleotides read TGTGCCAGGAGCTGGGGAGGGACTTTCGTGTACCAAGAGACCCAGTACTTC.